This T cell receptor beta chain was identified in a study of early T cells in non-severe SARS-CoV-2 infection. In its sample, this clonotype was seen many times. CDR3 length: 13 amino acids. Trimming pared 5 bases from V and 5 bases from J, leaving 13 bases between. Germline CDR1 SEHNR, CDR2 FQNEAQ (reference sequence). Individual cDNA molecules carried attached unique molecular identifiers. MiXCR, applied by TCRdb to the 5' RACE reads, yields one record per CDR3 protein. This table holds fewer than 65,000 distinct CDR3 sequences, roughly a tenth found once. This chain uses TRBV7-9 with TRBJ2-7; D may be TRBD2 (7 bases). The TCR originated in an adult who was a healthcare worker with PCR-confirmed SARS-CoV-2 infection or an uninfected control (not recorded which). What was sequenced was whole blood. The CDR3 bases are TGTGCCAGCAGCGCACGGGGGGCCCACGAGCAGTACGTC. Translated, it gives CASSARGAHEQYV.